A single sample gave rise to the 26 T cell receptor beta chains below, sequenced in a study of blood T cell repertoires in COVID-19 (dated by TCRdb to 2018 to 2020). Library creation used the immunoSEQ multiplex PCR assay. TCRdb re-hosts the immuneACCESS table, in-frame sequences only. Its copies lack some clones; in the studies checked, an unresolved V gene accounts for under half of them, and the cause for the rest is not known. A total of around 51,000 clones appear in this sample, 80% to 90% of them only once. Roughly 2.9% of the sample belongs to the ten largest clones. The material sequenced was peripheral blood. The receptors shown here come from a woman aged 80 or older with acute or convalescent COVID-19.

V and J are TRBV5-4 and TRBJ1-3; unclear D gene. CDR1 and CDR2 (germline): SGHNT, YYREEE (reference sequence). The CDR3 totals 15 residues. V was cut by 0 bases and J by 2 bases, with 9 bases left in between. CDR3 in DNA: TGTGCCAGCAGCTTGGAACCAGTCCCTGGAAACACCATATATTTT. Protein product: CASSLEPVPGNTIYF.

The V and J genes are TRBV12-5 and TRBJ1-1; tentatively, D is TRBD1 (6 bases). There are 13 residues in the CDR3. The germline CDR1 and CDR2 sequences are LGHNT and FRNRAP. With 7 bases removed from V and 5 bases from J, the gap between germline ends came to 14 bases. DNA for the CDR3: TGTGCTAGTGTCCGACAGGCGGGTACTGAAGCTTTCTTT. Translation gives CASVRQAGTEAFF.

The rearrangement joins TRBV6-5 to TRBJ1-1, with TRBD1 as a possible D gene (5 bases). V gave up 7 bases and J gave up 6 bases, with 12 bases separating them. Germline-derived CDR1 and CDR2 are MNHEY and SVGAGI. The CDR3 is made up of 12 amino acids. CDR3 region: CASTAWGAEAFF. Written as DNA, the CDR3 is TGTGCCAGCACCGCCTGGGGGGCTGAAGCTTTCTTT.

This chain connects TRBV7-3 to TRBJ2-3; D might be TRBD2 (6 bases). The CDR3 is 14 amino acids. The V gene's germline CDR1 is SGHTA and CDR2 FQGTGA. The V and J ends lost 0 bases and 7 bases respectively, with 11 bases between them. Here the CDR3 DNA reads TGTGCCAGCAGCTTAACGCCTAGCGATCATACGCAGTATTTT. This gives the protein CASSLTPSDHTQYF.

As concerns this clone: No DNA is shown, since the ends of the CDR3 on it are uncertain; the CDR3 is the one TCRdb lists. The chain carries TRBV6-5 and TRBJ1-5; TRBD1 was called by the table and not checked on the DNA. The CDR3 is 14 amino acids long, termini counted. The germline gives CDR1 MNHEY, CDR2 SVGAGI. The CDR3 reads CASILDRGNQPQHF.

The chain recombines TRBV21-1 with TRBJ1-5; whether TRBD1, the table's D call, matches the DNA was not checked. TRBV21-1 is an annotated pseudogene. This CDR3 comprises 15 residues. This CDR3 is CAVGREGQGNQPQHF. The CDR3 DNA follows: TGTGCCGTGGGCCGGGAAGGACAGGGGAATCAGCCCCAGCATTTT.

The gene calls are TRBV3-1 (or the pseudogene TRBV3-2) and TRBJ1-1; tentative D call: TRBD1 (5 bases). CDR1 is LGHDT and CDR2 is YNNKEL in the germline V gene (reference sequence). The CDR3 runs 12 residues. Trimming shortened V by 1 base and J by 10 bases, and 10 bases separated the two germline ends. The CDR3 nucleotides are TGTGCCAGCAGCCAAGGCGACAGAGGAGCTTTCTTT. It encodes CASSQGDRGAFF.

The chain is built from TRBV12-3 or TRBV12-4 and TRBJ1-2, with TRBD1 as a possible D gene (6 bases). V lost 5 bases to trimming and J lost 9 bases, with 16 bases between them. The CDR3 contains 13 residues. CDR3 sequence (DNA): TGTGCCAGCAGTCGAGGCGGGGGCCCGAGCTACACCTTC. As protein: CASSRGGGPSYTF.

This clone appeared a few times. This chain joins TRBV9 and TRBJ2-1; the match to TRBD2 covers 8 bases. Germline V gene data show CDR1 as SGDLS and CDR2 as YYNGEE. The CDR3 runs to 14 residues. J was trimmed by 7 bases and V by 3 bases; bases with no gene match: 6. The CDR3 loop reads CASSAGGGQNEQFF. As DNA, the CDR3 is TGTGCCAGCAGCGCGGGCGGGGGGCAGAATGAGCAGTTCTTC.

The J gene is TRBJ2-6, the V gene TRBV7-3; D is perhaps TRBD1 (5 bases). CDR1 and CDR2 (germline): SGHTA, FQGTGA. V dropped 0 bases and J dropped 2 bases, with 11 bases sitting between them. The CDR3 spans 17 residues. The CDR3 sequence is CASSLTVIGAGANVLTF. The CDR3 coding sequence is TGTGCCAGCAGCTTAACTGTAATAGGGGCTGGGGCCAACGTCCTGACTTTC.

The V and J genes are TRBV15 and TRBJ1-2; D is undetermined. CDR3 size: 14 residues. Germline-derived CDR1 and CDR2 are LNHNV and YYDKDF (reference sequence). Trimming left V 0 bases short and J 2 bases short, with 7 bases between. In DNA form, the CDR3 reads TGTGCCACCAGCAGAGATCCACAGAACTATGGCTACACCTTC. This encodes CATSRDPQNYGYTF.

CDR3 residues: CASSVGTPGGYTF. The CDR3 DNA is TGTGCCAGCAGCGTCGGGACACCCGGCGGCTACACCTTC. J is TRBJ1-2 and V is TRBV5-4; possible D gene TRBD1, 6 bases. There are 13 residues in the CDR3. V was trimmed by 4 bases and J by 8 bases, leaving 15 bases between them. Germline V gives CDR1 SGHNT, CDR2 YYREEE (reference sequence).

J is TRBJ2-1 and V is TRBV11-3; a possible D gene is TRBD1 (6 bases). The CDR3 contains 12 residues. The germline CDR1 and CDR2 sequences are SGHNT and YENEEA. Trimming pared 2 bases from V and 7 bases from J, leaving 6 bases between. The CDR3 here is CASSLQGNEQFF. The DNA for the CDR3 is TGTGCCAGCAGCTTACAGGGGAATGAGCAGTTCTTC.

The chain links TRBV7-2 to TRBJ2-7, with D tentatively TRBD2 (5 bases). This CDR3 region has 14 residues. Germline V lookup: CDR1 SGHTA, CDR2 FQGNSA. V lost 0 bases to trimming and J lost 3 bases, with 9 bases between them. The CDR3 reads CASSLATGIYEQYF. The CDR3 region has the DNA TGTGCCAGCAGCTTAGCAACGGGGATCTACGAGCAGTACTTC.

The rearrangement uses TRBV19 and TRBJ2-5; 10 nucleotides match TRBD2. Germline CDR1 LNHDA, CDR2 SQIVND (reference sequence). J gave up 5 bases and V 9 bases, and 12 bases lay outside the gene matches. This CDR3 has 15 residues. The CDR3 sequence: CASARLAGGMETQYF. CDR3 sequence (DNA): TGTGCCAGCGCTCGATTAGCGGGGGGAATGGAGACCCAGTACTTC.

The genes are TRBV2 and TRBJ2-7; 12 bases fit TRBD2. Germline trimming cut 8 bases from V and 2 bases from J; bases unmatched to any gene: 4. The CDR3 sequence is 14 residues long. Looked up from germline, CDR1 is SNHLY and CDR2 is FYNNEI. CDR3 bases: TGTGCCAGCCGTACTAGCGGGGGGACCTACGAGCAGTACTTC. This encodes CASRTSGGTYEQYF.

The gene calls are TRBV3-1 (or the pseudogene TRBV3-2) and TRBJ2-5; D perhaps matches TRBD2 (6 bases). CDR3 size: 13 residues. Germline V lookup: CDR1 LGHDT, CDR2 YNNKEL (reference sequence). Trimming took 0 bases from V and 6 from J, leaving 8 bases between them. The CDR3 loop reads CASSQEGGKTQYF. The CDR3 DNA is TGTGCCAGCAGCCAAGAGGGGGGTAAGACCCAGTACTTC.

The chain recombines TRBV15 with TRBJ2-4, with 7 bases fitting TRBD1. The CDR3 is 18 amino acids. V lost 1 base to trimming and J lost 0 bases; unmatched junction nucleotides: 9. Germline loops: CDR1 LNHNV, CDR2 YYDKDF (reference sequence). The DNA of the CDR3 is TGTGCCACCAGCAGAGGGACACACCGGGACAGAGCCAAAAACATTCAGTACTTC. It encodes CATSRGTHRDRAKNIQYF.

This rearrangement joins TRBV7-4 to TRBJ2-7; possibly TRBD2 for D (6 bases). The CDR3 consists of 12 residues. Per the germline V gene, CDR1 is SGHVT and CDR2 is SQSDAQ. With 6 bases removed from V and 5 bases from J, the gap between germline ends came to 11 bases. The CDR3 loop reads CASSSTRDEQYF. Here the CDR3 DNA reads TGTGCCAGCAGTTCGACTAGAGACGAGCAGTACTTC. Complete variable domain (other parts from reference TRBV7-4 and TRBJ2-7): GAGVSQSPRYKVAKRGRDVALRCDSISGHVTLYWYRQTLGQGSEVLTYSQSDAQRDKSGRPSGRFSAERPERSVSTLKIQRTEQGDSAVYLCASSSTRDEQYFGPGTRLTVT.

The chain joins TRBV7-8 to TRBJ2-7; possibly TRBD1 for D (5 bases). The germline gives CDR1 SGHVS, CDR2 FQNEAQ. Trimming left V 5 bases short and J 3 bases short, with 14 bases between. The CDR3 extends over 14 amino acids. CDR3 loop: CASSGLDTNYEQYF. The CDR3 nucleotides read TGTGCCAGCAGCGGTTTGGACACTAACTACGAGCAGTACTTC.

This rearrangement joins TRBV2 to TRBJ1-2, with D maybe TRBD1 (6 bases). Germline-derived CDR1 and CDR2 are SNHLY and FYNNEI. CDR3 length: 15 residues. With 4 bases removed from V and 2 bases from J, the gap between germline ends came to 14 bases. The CDR3 bases are TGTGCCAGCAGTGCCACAGGGAAAGGGAACTATGGCTACACCTTC. Encoded protein: CASSATGKGNYGYTF. Together with reference TRBV2 and TRBJ1-2, the CDR3 gives the full variable domain: EPEVTQTPSHQVTQMGQEVILRCVPISNHLYFYWYRQILGQKVEFLVSFYNNEISEKSEIFDDQFSVERPDGSNFTLKIRSTKLEDSAMYFCASSATGKGNYGYTFGSGTRLTVV.

CDR3 sequence: CASSPPEGGAFF. The CDR3 region has the DNA TGTGCCAGCAGCCCCCCAGAGGGAGGAGCTTTCTTT. This chain connects TRBV6-2 or TRBV6-3 to TRBJ1-1; D is undetermined. The CDR3 covers 12 residues. CDR1 MNHEY and CDR2 SVGEGT come from the germline V gene. Trimming shortened V by 6 bases and J by 10 bases, and 15 bases separated the two germline ends.

The chain is built from TRBV25-1 and TRBJ2-7, with D possibly being TRBD2 (6 bases). The V gene's germline CDR1 is MGHDK and CDR2 SYGVNS. The V gene lost 6 bases and the J gene lost 2 bases, with 8 bases spanning the gap. This CDR3 is built from 12 residues. CDR3 loop: CASREGPYEQYF. Written as DNA, the CDR3 is TGTGCCAGCAGGGAGGGTCCCTACGAGCAGTACTTC.

This clone turned up a few times. This chain links TRBV27 with TRBJ1-6, with a weak D call TRBD1 (6 bases). The CDR3 is 15 amino acids. The germline CDR1 and CDR2 sequences are MNHEY and SMNVEV (reference sequence). The V end lost 8 bases, the J end lost 6 bases, and 17 bases lay between the germline ends. The CDR3 bases are TGTGCCAGCGGCAGGGGTTCGGGTTTTAATTCACCCCTCCACTTT. Protein: CASGRGSGFNSPLHF.

V usage is TRBV5-1 and J usage is TRBJ2-3; TRBD1 matches at 8 bases. Germline CDR1 is SGHRS and CDR2 is YFSETQ. Germline trimming cut 4 bases from V and 4 bases from J; bases unmatched to any gene: 2. The CDR3 runs to 13 residues. The CDR3 DNA follows: TGCGCCAGCAGCCCGGACAGGGCAGATACGCAGTATTTT. This codes for CASSPDRADTQYF.

V is TRBV5-5 and J is TRBJ1-2; D possibly corresponds to TRBD1 (5 bases). Trimming shortened V by 4 bases and J by 4 bases, and 20 bases separated the two germline ends. The CDR3 contains 16 residues. Germline loops: CDR1 SGHKS, CDR2 YYEKEE (reference sequence). For the CDR3, the DNA is TGTGCCAGCAGCCCGGATATGGGCAGGGTGGCCTATGGCTACACCTTC. Its protein is CASSPDMGRVAYGYTF.